This T cell receptor (beta chain) was captured in a study of blood T cell repertoires in COVID-19. Study details: Samples representing acute and convalescent COVID-19 were sourced from the United States, Italy and Spain. Sample material is recorded as cDNA or gDNA derived from T cells, B-cell-depleted T cells, or PBMCs.

As processed by the authors: Estimation of nucleated cell counts was performed using reference gene primer amplification. TCRdb's copy holds only in-frame clones and misses some; the assay was immunoSEQ multiplex PCR. For V, J and clone size, that table is used; D and trimming come from the DNA. The data contain some 400,000 clones, more than 65% of them singletons. The sequenced material came from peripheral blood. The TCR was taken from a human donor with acute or convalescent COVID-19. The donor label of this sample is uncertain.

CDR3: CASSLDGRGSNEQFF. The CDR3 DNA reads TGTGCCAGCAGCTTAGATGGCAGGGGGTCCAATGAGCAGTTCTTC. This chain connects TRBV7-9 to TRBJ2-1; 7 positions match TRBD1. The junction had 6 bases not matched to a gene; V was cut back by 1 base and J by 6 bases. Germline CDR1 and CDR2: SEHNR and FQNEAQ (reference sequence). This CDR3 is 15 amino acids long.